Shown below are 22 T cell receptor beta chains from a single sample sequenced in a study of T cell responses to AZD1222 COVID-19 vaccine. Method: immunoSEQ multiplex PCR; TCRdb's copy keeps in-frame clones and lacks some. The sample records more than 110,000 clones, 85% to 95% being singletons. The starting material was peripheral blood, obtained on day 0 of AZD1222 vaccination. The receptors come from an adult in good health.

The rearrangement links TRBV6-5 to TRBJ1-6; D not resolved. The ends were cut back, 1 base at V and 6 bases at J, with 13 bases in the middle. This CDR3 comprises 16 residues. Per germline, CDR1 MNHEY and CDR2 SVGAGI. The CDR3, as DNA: TGTGCCAGCAGTTACTGGGGATGGGGAGCTAATTCACCCCTCCACTTT. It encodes CASSYWGWGANSPLHF.

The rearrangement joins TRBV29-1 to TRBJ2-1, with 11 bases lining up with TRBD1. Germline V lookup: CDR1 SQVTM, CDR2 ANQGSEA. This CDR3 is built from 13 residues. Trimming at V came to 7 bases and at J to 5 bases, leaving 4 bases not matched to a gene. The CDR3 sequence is CSADRGHDNEQFF. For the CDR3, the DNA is TGCAGCGCGGACAGGGGGCACGACAATGAGCAGTTCTTC.

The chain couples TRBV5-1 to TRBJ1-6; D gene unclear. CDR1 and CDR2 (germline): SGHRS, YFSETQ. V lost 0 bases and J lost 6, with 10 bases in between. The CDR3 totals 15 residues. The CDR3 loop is CASSLVPGGNSPLHF. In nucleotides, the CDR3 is TGCGCCAGCAGCTTGGTCCCGGGTGGTAATTCACCCCTCCACTTT.

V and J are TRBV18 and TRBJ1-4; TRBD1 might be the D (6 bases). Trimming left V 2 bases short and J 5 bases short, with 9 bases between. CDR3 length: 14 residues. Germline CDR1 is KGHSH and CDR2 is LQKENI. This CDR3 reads CASSPSGTNEKLFF. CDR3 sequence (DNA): TGTGCCAGCTCACCATCGGGGACAAATGAAAAACTGTTTTTT.

This CDR3 reads CASSLLRAVGTEAFF. The CDR3 DNA reads TGTGCCAGCAGCTTATTGCGGGCGGTTGGCACTGAAGCTTTCTTT. The chain is built from TRBV11-2 and TRBJ1-1; D is undetermined. Trimming removed 2 bases at V and 4 bases at J, with 14 bases between. Germline-derived CDR1 and CDR2 are SGHAT and FQNNGV. The CDR3 consists of 15 residues.

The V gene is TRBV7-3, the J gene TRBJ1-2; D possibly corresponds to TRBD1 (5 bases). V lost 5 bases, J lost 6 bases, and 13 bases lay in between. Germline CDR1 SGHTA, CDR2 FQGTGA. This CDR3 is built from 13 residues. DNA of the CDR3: TGTGCCAGCAGCCGGGACCCCAGCGATGGCTACACCTTC. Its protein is CASSRDPSDGYTF.

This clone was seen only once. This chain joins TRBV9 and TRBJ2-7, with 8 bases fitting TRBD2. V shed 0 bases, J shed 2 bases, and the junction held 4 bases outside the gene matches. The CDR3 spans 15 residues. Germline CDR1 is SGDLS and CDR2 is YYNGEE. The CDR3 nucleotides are TGTGCCAGCAGCGTAGAGGCGGGGGGACCCTACGAGCAGTACTTC. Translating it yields CASSVEAGGPYEQYF.

The CDR3 nucleotides are TGTGCCAGCTCACTGGACCAGGGGGAAAAACTGTTTTTT. The encoded protein is CASSLDQGEKLFF. V and J are TRBV18 and TRBJ1-4, with D perhaps TRBD1 (6 bases). Germline V gene data show CDR1 as KGHSH and CDR2 as LQKENI. Trimming removed 4 bases from V and 8 bases from J, with 11 bases in between. There are 13 residues in the CDR3. The variable domain in full, completed from reference TRBV18 and TRBJ1-4, reads NAGVMQNPRHLVRRRGQEARLRCSPMKGHSHVYWYRQLPEEGLKFMVYLQKENIIDESGMPKERFSAEFPKEGPSILRIQQVVRGDSAAYFCASSLDQGEKLFFGSGTQLSVL.

The chain's CDR3 is CASSWDLGYGYTF. DNA of the CDR3: TGTGCCAGCAGCTGGGATTTAGGCTATGGCTACACCTTC. This sequence joins TRBV11-3 and TRBJ1-2; no definite D call. The germline V gene has CDR1 SGHNT and CDR2 YENEEA. The CDR3 is made up of 13 amino acids. The V end was cut by 4 bases, the J end by 4 bases, with 10 bases between. Full variable domain (missing parts from reference TRBV11-3 and TRBJ1-2): EAGVVQSPRYKIIEKKQPVAFWCNPISGHNTLYWYLQNLGQGPELLIRYENEEAVDDSQLPKDRFSAERLKGVDSTLKIQPAELGDSAVYLCASSWDLGYGYTFGSGTRLTVV.

DNA of the CDR3: TGTGCCTGGAGTGTAAAGGACAGGGGTTCAAGTGAGCAGTTCTTC. This sequence encodes CAWSVKDRGSSEQFF. The chain is built from TRBV30 and TRBJ2-1; 9 bases map to TRBD1. CDR3 length: 15 residues. From germline, CDR1 is GTSNPN and CDR2 SVGIG (reference sequence). The V and J ends lost 0 bases and 9 bases, in that order; junction bases with no gene match: 9.

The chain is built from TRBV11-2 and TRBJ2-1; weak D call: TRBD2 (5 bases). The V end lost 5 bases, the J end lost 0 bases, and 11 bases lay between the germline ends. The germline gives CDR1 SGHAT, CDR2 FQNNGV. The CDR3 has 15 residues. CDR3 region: CASSPVGSSYNEQFF. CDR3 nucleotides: TGTGCCAGCAGCCCAGTTGGGAGCTCCTACAATGAGCAGTTCTTC.

The DNA for the CDR3 is TGTGCCAGCAGCTTATCCTACGAGCAGTACTTC. Its translation: CASSLSYEQYF. The chain has TRBV7-8 and TRBJ2-7, with D hard to call. CDR3 size: 11 residues. Germline V gene lookup returns CDR1 SGHVS and CDR2 FQNEAQ. V lost 2 bases and J lost 1, with 0 bases in between.

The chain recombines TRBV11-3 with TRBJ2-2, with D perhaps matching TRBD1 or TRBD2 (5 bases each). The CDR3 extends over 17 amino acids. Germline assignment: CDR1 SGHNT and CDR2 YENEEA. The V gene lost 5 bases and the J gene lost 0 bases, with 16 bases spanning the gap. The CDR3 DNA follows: TGTGCCAGCAGCCCACCCCAGGGACGTACGAACACCGGGGAGCTGTTTTTT. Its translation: CASSPPQGRTNTGELFF.

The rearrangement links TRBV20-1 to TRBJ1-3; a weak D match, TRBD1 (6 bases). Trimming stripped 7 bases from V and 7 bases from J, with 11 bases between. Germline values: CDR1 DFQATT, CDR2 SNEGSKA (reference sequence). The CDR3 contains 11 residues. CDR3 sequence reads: CSGRGENTIYF. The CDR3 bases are TGCAGTGGTAGGGGGGAGAACACCATATATTTT.

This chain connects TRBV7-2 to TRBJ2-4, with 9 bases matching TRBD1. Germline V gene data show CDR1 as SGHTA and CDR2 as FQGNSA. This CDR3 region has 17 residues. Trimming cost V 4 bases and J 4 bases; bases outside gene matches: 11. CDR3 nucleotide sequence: TGTGCCAGCAGCTCCATTTGGGGACAGGGTCCTAAAAACATTCAGTACTTC. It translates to CASSSIWGQGPKNIQYF.

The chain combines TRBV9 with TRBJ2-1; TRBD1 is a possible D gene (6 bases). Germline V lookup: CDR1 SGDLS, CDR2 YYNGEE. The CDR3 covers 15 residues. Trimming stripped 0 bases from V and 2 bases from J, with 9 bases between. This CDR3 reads CASSVAGTPYNEQFF. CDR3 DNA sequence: TGTGCCAGCAGCGTAGCCGGGACACCCTACAATGAGCAGTTCTTC.

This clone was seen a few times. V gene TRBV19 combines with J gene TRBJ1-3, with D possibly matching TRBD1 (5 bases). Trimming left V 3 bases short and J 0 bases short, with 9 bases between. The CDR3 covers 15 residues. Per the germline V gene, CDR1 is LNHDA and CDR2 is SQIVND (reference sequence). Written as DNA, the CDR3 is TGTGCCAGTAGTATTGGACACCACTCTGGAAACACCATATATTTT. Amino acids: CASSIGHHSGNTIYF.

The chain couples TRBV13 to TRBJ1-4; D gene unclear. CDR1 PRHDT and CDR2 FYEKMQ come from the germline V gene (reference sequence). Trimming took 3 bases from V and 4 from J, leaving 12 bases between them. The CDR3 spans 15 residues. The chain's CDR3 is CASSFSRDLNEKLFF. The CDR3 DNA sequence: TGTGCCAGCAGCTTTAGTCGAGACCTTAATGAAAAACTGTTTTTT.

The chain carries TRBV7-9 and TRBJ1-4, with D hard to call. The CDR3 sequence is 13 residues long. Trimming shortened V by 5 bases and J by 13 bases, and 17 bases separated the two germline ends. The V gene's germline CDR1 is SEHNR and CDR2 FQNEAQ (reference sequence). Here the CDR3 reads CASSPGRREGLFF. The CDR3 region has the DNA TGTGCCAGCAGCCCCGGACGGAGGGAGGGACTGTTTTTT.

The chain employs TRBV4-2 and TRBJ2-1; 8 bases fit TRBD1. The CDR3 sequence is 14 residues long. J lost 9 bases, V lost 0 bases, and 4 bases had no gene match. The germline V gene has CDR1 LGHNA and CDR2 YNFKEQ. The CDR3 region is CASSQDPGQGEQFF. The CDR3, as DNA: TGTGCCAGCAGCCAAGATCCAGGACAGGGTGAGCAGTTCTTC.

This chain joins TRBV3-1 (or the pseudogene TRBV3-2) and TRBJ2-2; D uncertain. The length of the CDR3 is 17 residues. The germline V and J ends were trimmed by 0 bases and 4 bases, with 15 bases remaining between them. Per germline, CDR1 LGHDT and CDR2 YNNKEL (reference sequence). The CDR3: CASSQDLRVGFTGELFF. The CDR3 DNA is TGTGCCAGCAGCCAAGATCTTAGAGTGGGGTTCACCGGGGAGCTGTTTTTT.

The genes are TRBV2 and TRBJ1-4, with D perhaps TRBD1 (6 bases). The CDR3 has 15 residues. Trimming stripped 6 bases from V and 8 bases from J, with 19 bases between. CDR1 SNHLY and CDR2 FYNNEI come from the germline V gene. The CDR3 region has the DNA TGTGCCAGCAGGAGACAGGCCGCGGTGATGGAAAAACTGTTTTTT. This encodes CASRRQAAVMEKLFF.